These T cell receptor beta chains were read from a single sample in a study of blood T cell repertoires in COVID-19. TCRdb's table, derived via immunoSEQ multiplex PCR, lists solely in-frame clones and lacks some. The sample has about 160,000 clones; 90% to 95% are singletons. The specimen was peripheral blood. The origin of the receptors is a man over 45 with acute or convalescent COVID-19. The CDR3 runs from the conserved cysteine through the conserved F or W. A D gene is named only where the DNA matches it firmly. Size tells how often a clone was seen (once, few, many) or the class of an expanded clone, and some rows leave it out.

j_call d_call clone_size cdr3_length v_call cdr3_nt cdr3_aa
TRBJ2-1 TRBD2 NA 15 TRBV5-5 TGTGCCAGCAGCCCGTTAGGCGGGGGGGTCCGTGAGCAGTTCTTC CASSPLGGGVREQFF
TRBJ1-1 NA NA 15 TRBV10-3 TGTGCCATCAGTCATAACAGGGACGGAAACACTGAAGCTTTCTTT CAISHNRDGNTEAFF
TRBJ2-3 TRBD2 NA 15 TRBV11-1 TGTGCCAGCAGCCCTAGCGGGGTAAGCACAGATACGCAGTATTTT CASSPSGVSTDTQYF
TRBJ2-2 TRBD1 NA 15 TRBV5-1 TGCGCCAGCAGCGGGGGGACAGGGCTTTCCGGGGAGCTGTTTTTT CASSGGTGLSGELFF
TRBJ1-6 NA NA 13 TRBV28 TGTGCCAGCAGTCTCCCTGAGTTCTCACCCCTCCACTTT CASSLPEFSPLHF
TRBJ1-4 TRBD1 NA 13 TRBV19 TGTGCCAGTTCGGACAGGCATGAAGAAAAACTGTTTTTT CASSDRHEEKLFF
TRBJ1-5 NA NA 12 TRBV19 TGTGCCAGTAGTCAGGGATATCAGCCCCAGCATTTT CASSQGYQPQHF
TRBJ1-4 NA NA 15 TRBV11-2 TGTGCCAGCAGGCGGGGGGGGGTTGATAACGGAAAACTGTTTTTT CASRRGGVDNGKLFF
TRBJ2-7 TRBD2 NA 15 TRBV27 TGTGCCAGCAGTTTTAGGCTAGCGGGAGACCGCGAGCAGTACTTC CASSFRLAGDREQYF
TRBJ1-2 TRBD1 NA 17 TRBV3-1/TRBV3-2 TGTGCCAGCAGCCAAGAACCTTCCGGCAGGGGGATAAATGGCTACACCTTC CASSQEPSGRGINGYTF
TRBJ2-7 TRBD1 once 16 TRBV11-2 TGTGCCAGCAGCTTAACCAGGGGGACAGGGACCTACGAGCAGTACTTC CASSLTRGTGTYEQYF
TRBJ2-1 TRBD1 NA 13 TRBV5-7 TGTGCCAGCAGCGTGGGACAGATCAATGAGCAGTTCTTC CASSVGQINEQFF
TRBJ1-4 TRBD1 NA 13 TRBV10-3 TGTGCCATCAGTGGGACTCCGGGACAGGGGTTATTTTTT CAISGTPGQGLFF
TRBJ2-5 TRBD2 NA 15 TRBV5-1 TGCGCCAGCAGCTTGGCCCCGACTAGCCGAGAGACCCAGTACTTC CASSLAPTSRETQYF
TRBJ2-1 TRBD2 NA 17 TRBV9 TGTGCCAGCAGCCCCCGTCCTGTCGGACTAGCGGGACAAGAGCAGTTCTTC CASSPRPVGLAGQEQFF
TRBJ2-1 NA NA 13 TRBV11-2 TGTGCCAGCAGCTTAGATGAGCTCAATGAGCAGTTCTTC CASSLDELNEQFF
TRBJ1-1 TRBD1 NA 13 TRBV2 TGTGCCAGCAGTGTCACAGGGGTCACTGAAGCTTTCTTT CASSVTGVTEAFF
TRBJ1-5 TRBD1 NA 16 TRBV6-2/TRBV6-3 TGTGCCAGCAGTGCCACCGGACAGGGGGCTAATCAGCCCCAGCATTTT CASSATGQGANQPQHF
TRBJ2-7 TRBD2 NA 15 TRBV6-5 TGTGCCAGCACCATGGGACTAGCGGGATCCTACGAGCAGTACTTC CASTMGLAGSYEQYF
TRBJ2-1 NA NA 16 TRBV3-1/TRBV3-2 TGTGCCAGCAGCCAACGGTACGGGAGCTCCTACAATGAGCAGTTCTTC CASSQRYGSSYNEQFF
TRBJ1-1 TRBD1 NA 17 TRBV28 TGTGCCAGCAATACTCCGGGACAGGGGTTTGTGAACACTGAAGCTTTCTTT CASNTPGQGFVNTEAFF
TRBJ1-4 TRBD1 NA 11 TRBV20-1 TGCAGTGCAGCGACAGGGGAGAAACTGTTTTTT CSAATGEKLFF
TRBJ1-2 NA NA 12 TRBV30 TGTGCCTGGACTCGGGAGATCTATGGCTACACCTTC CAWTREIYGYTF
TRBJ1-2 NA NA 12 TRBV27 TGTGCCAGCAGTTTAGAGGGCTATGGCTACACCTTC CASSLEGYGYTF
TRBJ2-2 TRBD2 NA 15 TRBV9 TGTGCCAGCAGCGTAAATAGCGGGGACACCGGGGAGCTGTTTTTT CASSVNSGDTGELFF
TRBJ1-1 NA NA 15 TRBV4-1 TGCGCCAGCAGCCAAGTGGGGACAAGGAACACTGAAGCTTTCTTT CASSQVGTRNTEAFF
TRBJ1-2 NA NA 13 TRBV6-5 TGTGCCAGCAGAATACAGACTAACTATGGCTACACCTTC CASRIQTNYGYTF
TRBJ1-2 NA NA 14 TRBV7-9 TGTGCCAGCAGCTTAATACCGGACAGTTATGGCTACACCTTC CASSLIPDSYGYTF
TRBJ2-1 NA NA 14 TRBV18 TGTGCCAGCTCACTAGAAAGCTCCTACAATGAGCAGTTCTTC CASSLESSYNEQFF
TRBJ1-1 TRBD1 NA 14 TRBV18 TGTGCCAGCTCACAAAGCCGGGACAGTCAAGGAGCTTTCTTT CASSQSRDSQGAFF
TRBJ1-2 TRBD1 NA 13 TRBV12-3/TRBV12-4 TGTGCCAGCAGTTCGGGACAGGGCCATGGCTACACCTTC CASSSGQGHGYTF
TRBJ2-2 TRBD1 NA 15 TRBV6-6 TGTGCCAGCAGTTACCCAGGACAGGGTGGGCGGGAGCTGTTTTTT CASSYPGQGGRELFF
TRBJ2-3 TRBD2 once 15 TRBV9 TGTGCCAGCAGCACTAGCGGGGGGCCCCGCGATACGCAGTATTTT CASSTSGGPRDTQYF
TRBJ2-3 TRBD2 NA 17 TRBV18 TGTGCCACCTCCTCGGGAACTAGCGGCTGGAGCACAGATACGCAGTATTTT CATSSGTSGWSTDTQYF
TRBJ1-5 NA NA 16 TRBV9 TGTGCCAGCAGCGTAGGGGCACCCCCGGCTTATCAGCCCCAGCATTTT CASSVGAPPAYQPQHF
TRBJ2-5 NA few 14 TRBV5-1 TGCGCCAGCAGCCCCGGACAGATACAAGAGACCCAGTACTTC CASSPGQIQETQYF
TRBJ2-1 TRBD2 NA 15 TRBV5-1 TGCGCCAGCAGCCACCGGACTAGTTCCTACAATGAGCAGTTCTTC CASSHRTSSYNEQFF
TRBJ1-5 NA NA 17 TRBV5-6 TGTGCCAGCAGCTTGGGGCCCACCGATCATAGCAATCAGCCCCAGCATTTT CASSLGPTDHSNQPQHF
TRBJ1-1 NA NA 13 TRBV19 TGTGCCAGTACGCAAGGGGGTTACACTGAAGCTTTCTTT CASTQGGYTEAFF
TRBJ1-1 TRBD1 NA 15 TRBV2 TGTGCCAGCGCCGGGACAGGGAACATGAACACTGAAGCTTTCTTT CASAGTGNMNTEAFF
TRBJ1-5 NA NA 12 TRBV19 TGTGCCAGTAGTATACGGGATCAGCCCCAGCATTTT CASSIRDQPQHF
TRBJ1-6 NA NA 15 TRBV12-2 TGTGCAAGTCGCTTAGGCAGAACCTTTAATTCACCCCTCCACTTT CASRLGRTFNSPLHF
TRBJ2-7 NA NA 13 TRBV19 TGTGCCAGTAGTGTCGGTAAAACCTACGAGCAGTACTTC CASSVGKTYEQYF
TRBJ1-1 TRBD1 NA 12 TRBV29-1 TGCAGCGTCGGGACAGGGGTGACCGAAGCTTTCTTT CSVGTGVTEAFF
TRBJ2-7 NA once 13 TRBV2 TGTGCCAGCGTCCGGGATACCAGCTACGAGCAGTACTTC CASVRDTSYEQYF